The following is a T cell receptor (beta chain) sequence with its context. The antigen is unknown. Here immunoSEQ multiplex PCR was the method, and the copy in TCRdb shows in-frame clones only, minus some. The data contain tens of thousands of clones, over 65% of them singletons. V shed 0 bases and J shed 4 bases, with 10 bases lying between them. The germline CDR1 and CDR2 sequences are SGDLS and YYNGEE. CDR3 length equals 14 residues. This specimen belongs to a study of CD4 T cells in relation to SARS-CoV-2 and coronaviruses. Naive or memory CD4+ cells were cultured 1:1 with T cell-depleted PBMCs plus CEF. Regarding the study as a whole: No donor gave both pre-pandemic and post-infection samples.

The genes are TRBV9 and TRBJ1-2; D call uncertain. Material for sequencing was memory CD4+ T cells from PBMCs, cultured in vitro. This clonotype originated in an adult with COVID-19. CDR3 DNA sequence: TGTGCCAGCAGCGTAGATGCTGCTGCCTATGGCTACACCTTC. Translation: CASSVDAAAYGYTF.